This T cell receptor beta chain was captured in a study of blood T cell repertoires in COVID-19. For the study at large: Recovered status applied to Cohort 3 donors who had two consecutive negative PCRs. It also applied to those with clearance or with symptom resolution.

In the source study's methods: Amplification with reference gene primers provided the estimates of nucleated cell counts. Here immunoSEQ multiplex PCR was the method, and the copy in TCRdb shows in-frame clones only, minus some. V, J and clone size reflect that table, while D and trimming were determined from the DNA. The data hold 400,000 or so clones, with around 87% observed a single time. CDR3 length equals 14 residues. With 2 bases removed from V and 2 bases from J, the gap between germline ends came to 8 bases. In germline, CDR1 is SEHNR, CDR2 FQNEAQ (reference sequence). The study recruited people aged roughly 18 to 100 years across approximately 25 US areas. Allocation to cohorts depended on clinical history reported by the participants.

This clonotype was sampled from a man aged 35 to 55 in a cohort exposed to, infected with or recovered from COVID-19 (not recorded which). The chain uses TRBV7-9 and TRBJ2-3; unclear D gene. The sequenced sample was PBMCs or T cells enriched from blood (not recorded which). Written as DNA, the CDR3 is TGTGCCAGCAGCTTATTACTCCCCACAGATACGCAGTATTTT. Protein sequence: CASSLLLPTDTQYF.